Below, 8 T cell receptor beta chains from the same sample are listed, as sequenced in a study of blood T cell repertoires in COVID-19. Repertoires were generated with immunoSEQ multiplex PCR, while TCRdb's copy carries only in-frame clones and drops some. This sample has some 210,000 clones; around four fifths occur once, and the top ten carry 20%. The sequenced sample was peripheral blood. The receptors originated from a human donor in a cohort sampled during active COVID-19.

This clone was seen a few times. The genes are TRBV4-1 and TRBJ1-4, with D maybe TRBD1 (5 bases). Trimming pared 4 bases from V and 9 bases from J, leaving 18 bases between. Germline V gene data show CDR1 as MGHRA and CDR2 as YSYEKL. CDR3 size: 15 residues. This CDR3 is CASSLSTADQQKLFF. The CDR3 nucleotides are TGCGCCAGCAGCCTATCGACAGCCGACCAGCAAAAACTGTTTTTT.

In DNA, the CDR3 is TGCAGCGTTGTTCCGGTGAACACTGAAGCTTTCTTT. This encodes CSVVPVNTEAFF. The chain uses TRBV29-1 and TRBJ1-1; D is undetermined. Trimming shortened V by 4 bases and J by 0 bases, and 6 bases separated the two germline ends. The germline V gene has CDR1 SQVTM and CDR2 ANQGSEA. The CDR3 contains 12 residues.

The gene calls are TRBV27 and TRBJ2-3, with a tentative D call TRBD2 (5 bases). The CDR3 runs to 13 residues. Germline assignment: CDR1 MNHEY and CDR2 SMNVEV (reference sequence). V lost 5 bases, J lost 0 bases, and 6 bases lay in between. This chain's CDR3 is CASSRTSTDTQYF. The CDR3 coding sequence is TGTGCCAGCAGTAGGACTAGCACAGATACGCAGTATTTT.

The V gene is TRBV5-1, the J gene TRBJ2-1; 10 bases are shared with TRBD1. Losses at the gene ends were 3 bases for V and 5 bases for J; bases not matched to a gene: 5. CDR1 is SGHRS and CDR2 is YFSETQ in the germline V gene. The CDR3 consists of 15 residues. The CDR3, as DNA: TGCGCCAGCAGCTCAGGACAGGGGGGCCACAATGAGCAGTTCTTC. Translated, it gives CASSSGQGGHNEQFF.

The V and J genes are TRBV19 and TRBJ2-7; 8 positions match TRBD1. From germline, CDR1 is LNHDA and CDR2 SQIVND (reference sequence). V dropped 3 bases and J dropped 4; count of bases not matched to a gene: 5. CDR3 length: 14 amino acids. The CDR3, as DNA: TGTGCCAGTAGTATGCCGGACAGGGCATACGAGCAGTACTTC. Protein: CASSMPDRAYEQYF.

Only one count was recorded for this clone. The chain is built from TRBV28 and TRBJ2-3, with unresolved D. There are 15 residues in the CDR3. Per germline, CDR1 MDHEN and CDR2 SYDVKM. The V end was cut by 6 bases, the J end by 2 bases, with 15 bases between. The CDR3: CASSPAGFVTDTQYF. The CDR3 nucleotides are TGTGCCAGCAGCCCCGCCGGGTTCGTCACAGATACGCAGTATTTT.

This chain connects TRBV29-1 to TRBJ2-1; D gene ambiguous. Deletions cut 2 bases from V and 7 bases from J, with 3 bases between. Germline values: CDR1 SQVTM, CDR2 ANQGSEA. The CDR3 runs to 10 residues. CDR3 sequence reads: CSVERNEQFF. CDR3 coding DNA: TGCAGCGTTGAACGGAATGAGCAGTTCTTC.

This clone was seen a single time. The chain recombines TRBV4-2 with TRBJ2-1; maybe TRBD2 (6 bases). The length of the CDR3 is 18 residues. CDR1 is LGHNA, CDR2 YNFKEQ, per germline. V gave up 1 base and J gave up 0 bases, with 16 bases separating them. The CDR3 DNA reads TGTGCCAGCAGCCAAGTCTCCCTGGCCGGGGGCTCCTACAATGAGCAGTTCTTC. Its translation is CASSQVSLAGGSYNEQFF.